Listed here are 20 T cell receptor beta chains from one sample, sequenced in a study of Ad26.COV2.S vaccination and SARS-CoV-2 variants (dated by TCRdb to the early 2020s). The treatment or condition label on this specimen signifies: 15 to 20 received Ad26.COV2.S at low or high dose, single or two shots; 5 received placebo; per-sample allocation not given. Repertoires of vaccine and placebo recipients were sequenced from samples collected on day 63 after the first injection. To prepare the library, the immunoSEQ multiplex PCR assay was applied. TCRdb mirrors the immuneACCESS table, restricted to in-frame sequences. Some clones are absent from its copies; in checked studies, under half trace to an unresolved V gene, and the reason for the others is unknown. The sample records 330,000 or so clones, 90% of which are singletons. Jointly, the top ten make up 5% to 6.5% of the sample. The sequencing here drew on peripheral blood, taken in a trial of Ad26.COV2.S vaccine versus placebo. The receptor source for this set is a person between 18 and 65 years old who received the Ad26.COV2.S COVID-19 vaccine or a placebo.

In the case of this clone: This sample includes further DNA sequences coding for the same CDR3. This chain connects TRBV19 to TRBJ2-5, with 9 nucleotides matching TRBD2. V was clipped by 1 base and J by 0 bases; unmatched bases: 0. The germline V gene has CDR1 LNHDA and CDR2 SQIVND (reference sequence). The CDR3 runs to 15 residues. CDR3 residues: CASSIGLADQETQYF. CDR3 coding DNA: TGTGCCAGTAGTATAGGACTAGCGGACCAAGAGACCCAGTACTTC.

The chain has TRBV29-1 and TRBJ1-1; TRBD1 might be the D (5 bases). The germline V and J ends were trimmed by 6 bases and 0 bases, with 8 bases remaining between them. CDR1 is SQVTM, CDR2 ANQGSEA, per germline. The length of the CDR3 is 12 residues. This chain's CDR3 is CSVRDLNTEAFF. Written as DNA, the CDR3 is TGCAGCGTGAGGGACCTGAACACTGAAGCTTTCTTT.

V gene TRBV19 combines with J gene TRBJ2-1; D is perhaps TRBD2 (5 bases). The CDR3 extends over 14 amino acids. CDR1 LNHDA and CDR2 SQIVND come from the germline V gene (reference sequence). Trimming pared 1 base from V and 9 bases from J, leaving 13 bases between. Here the CDR3 reads CASSIGTRFGEQFF. The CDR3 nucleotides are TGTGCCAGTAGTATAGGAACTAGGTTCGGTGAGCAGTTCTTC.

CDR3 coding DNA: TGTGCCACCAGCAAAGGGAAGGGGGCAGGGACCTCGGGGACCCAGTACTTC. This translates into CATSKGKGAGTSGTQYF. The gene calls are TRBV15 and TRBJ2-5, with 7 nucleotides matching TRBD1. In germline, CDR1 is LNHNV, CDR2 YYDKDF (reference sequence). The CDR3 contains 17 residues. V gave up 4 bases and J gave up 7 bases; unmatched junction bases: 18.

The V call is TRBV9, the J call TRBJ1-2; no firm D call. This CDR3 comprises 12 residues. Trimming pared 3 bases from V and 4 bases from J, leaving 7 bases between. Germline CDR1 and CDR2: SGDLS and YYNGEE. The CDR3 DNA reads as TGTGCCAGCAGCGATGGGAGCTATGGCTACACCTTC. As protein: CASSDGSYGYTF.

This clone was seen a single time. The chain combines TRBV4-1 with TRBJ2-7; 7 bases match TRBD2. This CDR3 has 13 residues. Per the germline V gene, CDR1 is MGHRA and CDR2 is YSYEKL. Trimming removed 4 bases from V and 8 bases from J; junction bases left unmatched: 8. In DNA form, the CDR3 reads TGCGCCAGCAGCCCCCTCGGGGGGATCAAGCAGTACTTC. Translated: CASSPLGGIKQYF.

V is TRBV11-1 and J is TRBJ1-1, with D uncertain. Germline V gene sequence: CDR1 SGHAT, CDR2 FQDESV (reference sequence). The V and J ends lost 4 bases and 6 bases respectively, with 12 bases between them. This CDR3 has 13 residues. CDR3 sequence: CASSSSGGAEAFF. Written as DNA, the CDR3 is TGTGCCAGCAGCTCCTCCGGCGGCGCTGAAGCTTTCTTT.

The chain links TRBV7-3 to TRBJ2-5; D is perhaps TRBD2 (5 bases). V was shortened by 5 bases and J by 5 bases, with 12 bases between the two germline ends. Germline lookup yields CDR1 SGHTA and CDR2 FQGTGA. The CDR3 covers 13 residues. The CDR3 region is CASSPQREETQYF. In DNA form, the CDR3 reads TGTGCCAGCAGCCCCCAGAGGGAGGAGACCCAGTACTTC. Together with reference TRBV7-3 and TRBJ2-5, the CDR3 gives the full variable domain: GAGVSQTPSNKVTEKGKYVELRCDPISGHTALYWYRQSLGQGPEFLIYFQGTGAADDSGLPNDRFFAVRPEGSVSTLKIQRTERGDSAVYLCASSPQREETQYFGPGTRLLVL.

The gene calls are TRBV12-3 or TRBV12-4 and TRBJ1-1; D remains unclear. The germline V and J ends were trimmed by 10 bases and 4 bases, with 13 bases remaining between them. The CDR3 extends over 12 amino acids. The CDR3 coding sequence is TGTGCCACCTCTCGTAGGGTCACTGAAGCTTTCTTT. This encodes CATSRRVTEAFF.

The CDR3 DNA follows: TGTGCCAGCAGCCAAGATGCGGGACTAGCGGGATCGGAAGAGACCCAGTACTTC. It codes for CASSQDAGLAGSEETQYF. This chain joins TRBV4-2 and TRBJ2-5; 13 bases are a match to TRBD2. This CDR3 spans 18 amino acids. Unmatched junction bases numbered 7, after V lost 0 bases and J lost 3 bases. Per germline, CDR1 LGHNA and CDR2 YNFKEQ.

The rearrangement joins TRBV6-5 to TRBJ2-5; 10 bases fit TRBD2. V was clipped by 6 bases and J by 0 bases; unmatched bases: 4. This CDR3 has 15 amino acids. The germline V gene has CDR1 MNHEY and CDR2 SVGAGI. The CDR3 here is CASRTTSGYQETQYF. CDR3 bases: TGTGCCAGCAGAACGACTAGCGGGTACCAAGAGACCCAGTACTTC.

V usage is TRBV30 and J usage is TRBJ2-1; D is undetermined. The length of the CDR3 is 11 residues. Germline V gene data show CDR1 as GTSNPN and CDR2 as SVGIG (reference sequence). Trimming shortened V by 4 bases and J by 6 bases, and 7 bases separated the two germline ends. CDR3 in DNA: TGTGCCTGGAAATCAGCCAATGAGCAGTTCTTC. Translating gives CAWKSANEQFF.

The chain links TRBV6-5 to TRBJ1-5, with 10 bases aligning to TRBD1. The germline gives CDR1 MNHEY, CDR2 SVGAGI. Losses at the gene ends were 7 bases for V and 7 bases for J; bases not matched to a gene: 7. This CDR3 region has 14 residues. The CDR3 DNA sequence: TGTGCCAGCAACCTGGACAGGGGGAGACAGCCCCAGCATTTT. Translation: CASNLDRGRQPQHF.

The chain couples TRBV7-2 to TRBJ1-5; no clear D gene. The CDR3 spans 13 residues. V was cut by 1 base and J by 6 bases, with 7 bases left in between. Germline lookup yields CDR1 SGHTA and CDR2 FQGNSA. DNA of the CDR3: TGTGCCAGCAGCTTAGAGAGGCGTCAGCCCCAGCATTTT. Amino acid sequence: CASSLERRQPQHF.

The V call is TRBV29-1, the J call TRBJ1-2; D remains ambiguous. V was clipped by 7 bases and J by 0 bases, with 6 bases between them. Germline V gene sequence: CDR1 SQVTM, CDR2 ANQGSEA. CDR3 length: 11 amino acids. In nucleotides, the CDR3 is TGCAGCGCTCCGACTAACTATGGCTACACCTTC. It is translated as CSAPTNYGYTF.

This clone showed up just a few times. The genes are TRBV7-2 and TRBJ1-1; maybe TRBD1 (5 bases). Germline-derived CDR1 and CDR2 are SGHTA and FQGNSA. CDR3 length: 13 residues. Trimming stripped 7 bases from V and 4 bases from J, with 13 bases between. Written as DNA, the CDR3 is TGTGCCAGCACCCTGGGGAGGGGCACTGAAGCTTTCTTT. Its translation is CASTLGRGTEAFF. Together with reference TRBV7-2 and TRBJ1-1, the CDR3 gives the full variable domain: GAGVSQSPSNKVTEKGKDVELRCDPISGHTALYWYRQSLGQGLEFLIYFQGNSAPDKSGLPSDRFSAERTGGSVSTLTIQRTQQEDSAVYLCASTLGRGTEAFFGQGTRLTVV.

The CDR3 DNA sequence: TGTGCCAGCAGCTTGGTAGTAGACTACGAGCAGTACTTC. Its translation: CASSLVVDYEQYF. The rearrangement links TRBV5-5 to TRBJ2-7; D ambiguous. Germline V CDR1 and CDR2: SGHKS, YYEKEE (reference sequence). Between the trimmed V and J ends, which lost 0 bases and 3 bases, there was a span of 7 bases. The CDR3 loop spans 13 amino acids.

The chain carries TRBV19 and TRBJ1-5; weak D call: TRBD1 (6 bases). The V gene lost 3 bases and the J gene lost 0 bases, with 18 bases spanning the gap. CDR3 length: 18 residues. The germline V gene encodes CDR1 LNHDA and CDR2 SQIVND (reference sequence). CDR3 in DNA: TGTGCCAGTAGTATTGGCCCCGGGACACCAAATAGCAATCAGCCCCAGCATTTT. Amino acid sequence: CASSIGPGTPNSNQPQHF.

The V gene is TRBV19, the J gene TRBJ1-1, with D possibly being TRBD1 (5 bases). Germline V CDR1 and CDR2: LNHDA, SQIVND (reference sequence). This CDR3 contains 16 residues. Trimming stripped 5 bases from V and 3 bases from J, with 19 bases between. The CDR3 DNA follows: TGTGCCAGTAGTGACCCGAGGGGCGTGGTAGACACTGAAGCTTTCTTT. It codes for CASSDPRGVVDTEAFF.

This clone was found a few times. The chain is built from TRBV6-5 and TRBJ1-2; the match to TRBD1 covers 8 bases. CDR3 length: 13 residues. CDR1 is MNHEY, CDR2 SVGAGI, per germline. J lost 8 bases, V lost 2 bases, and 4 bases had no gene match. Here the CDR3 reads CASSYQGAEGYTF. The CDR3 bases are TGTGCCAGCAGTTACCAGGGGGCAGAAGGCTACACCTTC.